These 21 T cell receptor beta chains came from one sample sequenced in a study of blood T cell repertoires in COVID-19. Profiled with immunoSEQ multiplex PCR; TCRdb holds only in-frame clones, not every one. Found here are about 98,000 clones, around 90% of them singletons; the top ten hold about 5%. Sequencing was done on a sample of peripheral blood. Every receptor here comes from a man in his 70s with acute or convalescent COVID-19.

The V and J genes are TRBV9 and TRBJ2-2; 7 bases align to TRBD2. The CDR3 contains 16 residues. Germline V gene sequence: CDR1 SGDLS, CDR2 YYNGEE. The V and J ends lost 0 bases and 4 bases, in that order; junction bases with no gene match: 6. DNA of the CDR3: TGTGCCAGCAGCGTAGCTCCGGGGGAGGGCACCGGGGAGCTGTTTTTT. Protein: CASSVAPGEGTGELFF.

This chain connects TRBV5-5 to TRBJ1-4; maybe TRBD1 (5 bases). CDR3 length: 18 residues. Germline-derived CDR1 and CDR2 are SGHKS and YYEKEE (reference sequence). V lost 0 bases and J 6 bases, leaving 21 bases between the germline ends. The CDR3 nucleotides read TGTGCCAGCAGCTTGGGGCAGTCAGGGTTTTTCGCGGATGAAAAACTGTTTTTT. Translating gives CASSLGQSGFFADEKLFF.

This clone came up once. V usage is TRBV14 and J usage is TRBJ1-5, with D tentatively TRBD1 (6 bases). The length of the CDR3 is 13 residues. Trimming took 4 bases from V and 6 from J, leaving 10 bases between them. Germline assignment: CDR1 SGHDN and CDR2 FVKESK. CDR3 nucleotides: TGTGCCAGCAGCCCCACCAGGGGTCAGCCCCAGCATTTT. Amino acids: CASSPTRGQPQHF. The whole variable domain, remainder taken from reference TRBV14 and TRBJ1-5, is EAGVTQFPSHSVIEKGQTVTLRCDPISGHDNLYWYRRVMGKEIKFLLHFVKESKQDESGMPNNRFLAERTGGTYSTLKVQPAELEDSGVYFCASSPTRGQPQHFGDGTRLSIL.

The rearrangement joins TRBV28 to TRBJ1-2; 8 positions match TRBD1. Trimming took 6 bases from V and 7 from J; bases not matched to a gene: 4. Germline lookup yields CDR1 MDHEN and CDR2 SYDVKM. The length of the CDR3 is 12 residues. CDR3 nucleotides: TGTGCCAGCAGACCAGGGGGCCGTGGCTACACCTTC. It encodes CASRPGGRGYTF.

The rearrangement uses TRBV7-8 and TRBJ2-3; D unresolved. This CDR3 comprises 15 residues. CDR1 is SGHVS, CDR2 FQNEAQ, per germline. With 7 bases removed from V and 0 bases from J, the gap between germline ends came to 14 bases. This CDR3 is CASTKNSLSTDTQYF. CDR3 nucleotide sequence: TGTGCCAGCACAAAGAACAGTCTTAGCACAGATACGCAGTATTTT.

This chain joins TRBV5-1 and TRBJ2-1, with D hard to call. The CDR3 is made up of 13 amino acids. The germline gives CDR1 SGHRS, CDR2 YFSETQ. V gave up 7 bases and J gave up 4 bases, with 12 bases separating them. The CDR3 loop reads CASFSAEYNEQFF. CDR3 coding DNA: TGCGCCAGCTTTTCGGCGGAATACAATGAGCAGTTCTTC.

The J gene is TRBJ1-5, the V gene TRBV6-1; D is perhaps TRBD1 (5 bases). The CDR3 has 15 amino acids. The V gene lost 1 base and the J gene lost 5 bases, with 12 bases spanning the gap. Germline lookup yields CDR1 MNHNS and CDR2 SASEGT. The CDR3 protein is CASSEVKGRDQPQHF. In DNA, the CDR3 is TGTGCCAGCAGTGAAGTAAAGGGGCGCGATCAGCCCCAGCATTTT.

The rearrangement uses TRBV2 and TRBJ2-5; D is undetermined. This CDR3 is 15 amino acids long. CDR1 and CDR2 (germline): SNHLY, FYNNEI. The ends were cut back, 5 bases at V and 2 bases at J, with 15 bases in the middle. CDR3 DNA: TGTGCCAGCAGTATCAGCGCCAGCCGACAAGAGACCCAGTACTTC. This encodes CASSISASRQETQYF.

The chain's CDR3 is CASSFVGRGRSDTQYF. The CDR3 nucleotides read TGTGCCAGCAGCTTTGTGGGCAGGGGGAGGTCAGATACGCAGTATTTT. J is TRBJ2-3 and V is TRBV5-6; perhaps TRBD1 as D (7 bases). The germline V and J ends were trimmed by 2 bases and 4 bases, with 17 bases remaining between them. The CDR3 has 16 amino acids. Germline V gene lookup returns CDR1 SGHDT and CDR2 YYEEEE.

This chain joins TRBV7-2 and TRBJ2-3, with TRBD2 matching over 9 bases. In germline, CDR1 is SGHTA, CDR2 FQGNSA. The CDR3 extends over 17 amino acids. The V and J ends lost 3 bases and 4 bases, in that order; junction bases with no gene match: 11. For the CDR3, the DNA is TGTGCCAGCAGCTTTTTAGCGGGGGCGATCATCGCAGATACGCAGTATTTT. It yields the protein CASSFLAGAIIADTQYF.

The chain has TRBV7-6 and TRBJ1-1, with 9 bases identical to TRBD1. Germline-derived CDR1 and CDR2 are SGHVS and FNYEAQ. V trimming: 9 bases; J trimming: 4 bases; junction bases outside the gene matches: 12. This CDR3 is 15 amino acids long. The CDR3 DNA sequence: TGTGCCAGACCTGCGGGGACAGGGTATGCCACTGAAGCTTTCTTT. It encodes CARPAGTGYATEAFF. Variable domain in full (rest from reference TRBV7-6 and TRBJ1-1): GAGVSQSPRYKVTKRGQDVALRCDPISGHVSLYWYRQALGQGPEFLTYFNYEAQQDKSGLPNDRFSAERPEGSISTLTIQRTEQRDSAMYRCARPAGTGYATEAFFGQGTRLTVV.

The CDR3 DNA follows: TGTGCCAGCAGAGGGGAGGTTGAAGCTTTCTTT. It translates to CASRGEVEAFF. V usage is TRBV6-5 and J usage is TRBJ1-1, with D perhaps TRBD1 (5 bases). This CDR3 contains 11 residues. The germline gives CDR1 MNHEY, CDR2 SVGAGI. Trimming cost V 6 bases and J 7 bases, with 9 bases left between them.

The rearrangement joins TRBV29-1 to TRBJ1-2; 7 positions match TRBD1. Germline CDR1 is SQVTM and CDR2 is ANQGSEA. This CDR3 region has 12 residues. The V gene end was trimmed by 6 bases and the J gene end by 8 bases; junction bases not matched to a gene: 9. CDR3 in DNA: TGCAGCGTCGCACAGGGGTCTGGGGGCTACACCTTC. Translating it yields CSVAQGSGGYTF.

The chain recombines TRBV6-1 with TRBJ2-3; D remains ambiguous. The V end was cut by 3 bases, the J end by 5 bases, with 6 bases between. Germline lookup yields CDR1 MNHNS and CDR2 SASEGT. The length of the CDR3 is 12 residues. DNA for the CDR3: TGTGCCAGCAGTGAGAGACAAGATACGCAGTATTTT. Amino acids: CASSERQDTQYF.

This chain connects TRBV9 to TRBJ1-2; 9 positions match TRBD1. The junction had 17 bases not matched to a gene; V was cut back by 6 bases and J by 8 bases. This CDR3 has 16 amino acids. In germline, CDR1 is SGDLS, CDR2 YYNGEE. The CDR3 coding sequence is TGTGCCAGCACCAGGATTATTGAGGGTACAGGGGGCGGCTACACCTTC. Its protein product is CASTRIIEGTGGGYTF.

This chain connects TRBV9 to TRBJ2-3; 12 bases match TRBD2. The CDR3 consists of 16 residues. Germline loops: CDR1 SGDLS, CDR2 YYNGEE. Trimming cost V 4 bases and J 2 bases; bases outside gene matches: 5. CDR3 sequence reads: CASSHRLAGDTDTQYF. CDR3 DNA: TGTGCCAGCAGCCATCGACTAGCGGGGGACACAGATACGCAGTATTTT.

The V gene is TRBV7-7, the J gene TRBJ2-5, with 8 bases that match TRBD1. Germline CDR1 is SSHAT and CDR2 is FNYEAQ (reference sequence). The CDR3 length is 13 residues. With V trimmed by 5 bases and J by 5 bases, 4 bases remained unmatched. DNA of the CDR3: TGTGCCAGCAGCGAGGACAGGGACGAGACCCAGTACTTC. Translation: CASSEDRDETQYF.

This clone was picked up one time. The chain couples TRBV9 to TRBJ1-1; D is ambiguous. Trimming pared 0 bases from V and 8 bases from J, leaving 14 bases between. The CDR3 extends over 14 amino acids. Germline CDR1 and CDR2: SGDLS and YYNGEE. CDR3 bases: TGTGCCAGCAGCGTAGGGTCGCAGCAGGCGGAAGCTTTCTTT. As protein: CASSVGSQQAEAFF. The full variable domain, completed using reference TRBV9 and TRBJ1-1, is DSGVTQTPKHLITATGQRVTLRCSPRSGDLSVYWYQQSLDQGLQFLIQYYNGEERAKGNILERFSAQQFPDLHSELNLSSLELGDSALYFCASSVGSQQAEAFFGQGTRLTVV.

CDR3 coding DNA: TGTGCCAGTAGTTGGGGAGGGACCGGGGAGCTGTTTTTT. Translation: CASSWGGTGELFF. The rearrangement links TRBV19 to TRBJ2-2; 7 positions match TRBD2. The germline CDR1 and CDR2 sequences are LNHDA and SQIVND (reference sequence). J lost 5 bases, V lost 5 bases, and 2 bases had no gene match. The CDR3 is 13 residues long.

This clone was seen once. The CDR3 nucleotides read TGTGCCAGCAGTTATATAGGGCGGGGAACTGAAGCTTTCTTT. Its translation is CASSYIGRGTEAFF. The V gene is TRBV6-5, the J gene TRBJ1-1; D not resolved. The V gene lost 3 bases and the J gene lost 5 bases, with 13 bases spanning the gap. Germline V CDR1 and CDR2: MNHEY, SVGAGI. This CDR3 is built from 14 residues.

This clone was seen only once. CDR3 sequence reads: CASSRPSGGIGNTIYF. The CDR3 bases are TGTGCCAGCAGCAGACCCTCGGGCGGGATCGGAAACACCATATATTTT. The chain is built from TRBV3-1 (or the pseudogene TRBV3-2) and TRBJ1-3; D remains ambiguous. Germline CDR1 and CDR2: LGHDT and YNNKEL (reference sequence). The CDR3 consists of 16 residues. Trimming stripped 5 bases from V and 4 bases from J, with 18 bases between.